This record looks at one T cell receptor beta chain sequence and its context. No antigen is known for it. Profiling relied on immunoSEQ multiplex PCR, and the TCRdb table lists in-frame clones only, not all of them. The sample lists 75,000 to 100,000 clones; approximately 80% were seen once. Sampling times: baseline, cycle 4 day 1, cycle 7 day 1. These data come from a study of OX40 agonist ivuxolimab in advanced cancers. Whole-study context: Ivuxolimab is a fully human IgG2 antibody that activates OX40 (CD134).

General study results and limits: Specificity for antigen went undetermined in the expanded peripheral T cells.

The V gene's germline CDR1 is MRHNA and CDR2 SNTAGT. V was clipped by 3 bases and J by 5 bases, with 13 bases between them. CDR3 length: 14 residues. This chain connects TRBV6-4 to TRBJ1-2; maybe TRBD1 (6 bases). This TCR came from an adult with an advanced solid tumor such as melanoma, head and neck, liver or kidney cancer. The input for sequencing was CD4+ or CD8+ T cells sorted from blood, taken in a trial of the OX40 agonist ivuxolimab. The CDR3: CASSEGAQGYGYTF. The CDR3, as DNA: TGTGCCAGCAGTGAGGGGGCCCAGGGATATGGCTACACCTTC.